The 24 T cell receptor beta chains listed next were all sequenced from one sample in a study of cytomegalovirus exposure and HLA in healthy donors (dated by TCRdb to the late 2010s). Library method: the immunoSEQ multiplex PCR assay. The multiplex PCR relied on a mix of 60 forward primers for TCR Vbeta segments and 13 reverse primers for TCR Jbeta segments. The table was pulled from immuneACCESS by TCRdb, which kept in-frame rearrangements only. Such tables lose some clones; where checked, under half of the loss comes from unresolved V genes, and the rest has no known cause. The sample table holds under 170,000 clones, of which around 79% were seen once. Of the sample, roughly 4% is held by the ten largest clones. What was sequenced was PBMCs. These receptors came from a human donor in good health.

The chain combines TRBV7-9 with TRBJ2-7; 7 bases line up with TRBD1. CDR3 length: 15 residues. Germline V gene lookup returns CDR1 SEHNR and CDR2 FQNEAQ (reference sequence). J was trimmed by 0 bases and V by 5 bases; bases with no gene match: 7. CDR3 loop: CASSPGQDRSYEQYF. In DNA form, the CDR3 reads TGTGCCAGCAGCCCAGGACAGGACCGCTCCTACGAGCAGTACTTC.

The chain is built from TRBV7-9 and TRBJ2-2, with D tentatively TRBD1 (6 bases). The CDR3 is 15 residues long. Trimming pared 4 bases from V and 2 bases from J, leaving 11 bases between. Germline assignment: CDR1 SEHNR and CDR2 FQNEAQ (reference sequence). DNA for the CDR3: TGTGCCAGCAGCTCCCCCGGGACAAACACCGGGGAGCTGTTTTTT. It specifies CASSSPGTNTGELFF.

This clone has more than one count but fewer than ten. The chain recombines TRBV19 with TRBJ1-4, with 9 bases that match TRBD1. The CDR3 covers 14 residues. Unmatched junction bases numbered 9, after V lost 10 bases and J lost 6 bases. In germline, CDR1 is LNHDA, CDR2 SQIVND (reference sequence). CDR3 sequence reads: CATKKRTGDEKLFF. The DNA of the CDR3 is TGTGCCACCAAGAAAAGGACAGGGGATGAAAAACTGTTTTTT.

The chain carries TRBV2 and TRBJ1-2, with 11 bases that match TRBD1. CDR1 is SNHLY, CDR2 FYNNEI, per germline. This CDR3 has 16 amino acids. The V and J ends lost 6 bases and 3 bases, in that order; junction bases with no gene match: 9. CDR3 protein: CASRDRGRMDYYGYTF. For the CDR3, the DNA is TGTGCCAGCAGGGACAGGGGGCGCATGGACTACTATGGCTACACCTTC.

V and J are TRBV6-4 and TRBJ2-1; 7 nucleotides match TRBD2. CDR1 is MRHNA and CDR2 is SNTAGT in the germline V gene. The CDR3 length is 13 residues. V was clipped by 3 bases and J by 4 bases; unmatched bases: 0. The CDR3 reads CASSEREYNEQFF. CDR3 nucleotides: TGTGCCAGCAGTGAGCGGGAGTACAATGAGCAGTTCTTC.

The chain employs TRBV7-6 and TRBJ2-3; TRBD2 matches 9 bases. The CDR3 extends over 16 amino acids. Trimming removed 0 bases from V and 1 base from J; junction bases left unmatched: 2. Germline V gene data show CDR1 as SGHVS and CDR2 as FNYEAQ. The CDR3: CASSLASSGGTDTQYF. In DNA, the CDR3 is TGTGCCAGCAGCTTAGCGTCTAGCGGGGGCACAGATACGCAGTATTTT.

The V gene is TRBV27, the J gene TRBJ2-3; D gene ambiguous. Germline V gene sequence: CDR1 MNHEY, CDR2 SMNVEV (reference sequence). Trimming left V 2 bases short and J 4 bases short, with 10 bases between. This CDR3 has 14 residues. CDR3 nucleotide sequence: TGTGCCAGCAGTTTAACAGTTCATCCAGATACGCAGTATTTT. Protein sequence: CASSLTVHPDTQYF.

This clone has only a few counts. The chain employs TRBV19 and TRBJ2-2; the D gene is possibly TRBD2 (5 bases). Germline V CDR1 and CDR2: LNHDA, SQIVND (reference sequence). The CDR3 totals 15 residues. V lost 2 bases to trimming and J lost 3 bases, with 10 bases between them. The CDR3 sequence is CASSIWARDTGELFF. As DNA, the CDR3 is TGTGCCAGTAGTATATGGGCGCGGGACACCGGGGAGCTGTTTTTT.

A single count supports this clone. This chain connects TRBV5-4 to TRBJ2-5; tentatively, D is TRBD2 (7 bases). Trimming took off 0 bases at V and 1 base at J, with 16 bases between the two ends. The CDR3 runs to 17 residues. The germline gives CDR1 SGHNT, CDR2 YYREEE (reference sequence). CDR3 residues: CASSLVGAGAFQETQYF. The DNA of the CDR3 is TGTGCCAGCAGCTTGGTCGGGGCGGGGGCCTTCCAAGAGACCCAGTACTTC.

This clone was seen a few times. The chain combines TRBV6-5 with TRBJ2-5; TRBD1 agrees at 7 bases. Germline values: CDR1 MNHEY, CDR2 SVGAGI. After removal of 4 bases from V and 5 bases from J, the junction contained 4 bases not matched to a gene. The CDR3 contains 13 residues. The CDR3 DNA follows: TGTGCCAGCAGTTGGACAGGAATGGAGACCCAGTACTTC. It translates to CASSWTGMETQYF.

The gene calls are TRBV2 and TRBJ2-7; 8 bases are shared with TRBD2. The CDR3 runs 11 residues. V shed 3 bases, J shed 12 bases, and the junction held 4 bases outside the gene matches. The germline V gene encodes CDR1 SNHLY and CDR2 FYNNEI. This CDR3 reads CASSEKGLGYF. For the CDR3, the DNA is TGTGCCAGCAGTGAGAAGGGACTAGGGTACTTC.

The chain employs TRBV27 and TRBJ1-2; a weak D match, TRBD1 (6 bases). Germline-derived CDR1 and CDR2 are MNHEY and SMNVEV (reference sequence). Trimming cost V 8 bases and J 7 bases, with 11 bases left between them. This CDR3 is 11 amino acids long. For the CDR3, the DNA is TGTGCCAGCCCCCGCAGGGGTGGCTACACCTTC. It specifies CASPRRGGYTF.

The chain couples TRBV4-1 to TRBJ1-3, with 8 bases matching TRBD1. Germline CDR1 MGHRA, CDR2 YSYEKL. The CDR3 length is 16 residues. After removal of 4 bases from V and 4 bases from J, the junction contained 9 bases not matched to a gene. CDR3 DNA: TGCGCCAGCAGCCCCCTGCCAGGGGGCGCGGGAAACACCATATATTTT. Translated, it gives CASSPLPGGAGNTIYF.

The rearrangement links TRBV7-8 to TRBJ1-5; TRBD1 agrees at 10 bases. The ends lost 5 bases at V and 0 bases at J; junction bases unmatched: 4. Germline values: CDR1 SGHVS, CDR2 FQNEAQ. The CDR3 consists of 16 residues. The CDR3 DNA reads TGTGCCAGCAGCCTAGGGACAGGGGTTAGCAATCAGCCCCAGCATTTT. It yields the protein CASSLGTGVSNQPQHF.

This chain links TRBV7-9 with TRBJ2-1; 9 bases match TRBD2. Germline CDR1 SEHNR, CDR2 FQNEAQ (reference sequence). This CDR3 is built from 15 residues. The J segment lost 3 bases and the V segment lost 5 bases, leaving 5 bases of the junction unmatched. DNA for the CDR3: TGTGCCAGCAGCAGCGGACTAGCGAGCTACAATGAGCAGTTCTTC. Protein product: CASSSGLASYNEQFF.

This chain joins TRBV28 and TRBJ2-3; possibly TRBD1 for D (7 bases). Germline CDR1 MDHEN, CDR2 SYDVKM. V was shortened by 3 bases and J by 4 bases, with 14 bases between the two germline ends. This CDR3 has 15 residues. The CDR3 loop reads CASSFIQGEADTQYF. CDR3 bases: TGTGCCAGCAGTTTCATCCAGGGGGAGGCAGATACGCAGTATTTT.

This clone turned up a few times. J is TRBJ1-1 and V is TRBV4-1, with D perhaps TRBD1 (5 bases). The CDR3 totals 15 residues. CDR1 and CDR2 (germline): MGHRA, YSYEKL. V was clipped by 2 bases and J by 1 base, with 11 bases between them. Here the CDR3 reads CASSQSDRPNTEAFF. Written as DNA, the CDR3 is TGCGCCAGCAGCCAATCCGACAGACCGAACACTGAAGCTTTCTTT.

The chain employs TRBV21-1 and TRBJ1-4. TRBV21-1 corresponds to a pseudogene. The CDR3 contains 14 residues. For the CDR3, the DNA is TGTGCCAGCAGCAAAAAGCCCCCCCTTGAAAAACTGTTTTTT. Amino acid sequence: CASSKKPPLEKLFF.

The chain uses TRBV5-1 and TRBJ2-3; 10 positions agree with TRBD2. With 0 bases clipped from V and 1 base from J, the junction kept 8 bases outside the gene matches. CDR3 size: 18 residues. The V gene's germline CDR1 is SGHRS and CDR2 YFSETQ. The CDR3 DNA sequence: TGCGCCAGCAGCTTGGGGCTAGCGGGAGCTCGGGGCACAGATACGCAGTATTTT. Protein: CASSLGLAGARGTDTQYF.

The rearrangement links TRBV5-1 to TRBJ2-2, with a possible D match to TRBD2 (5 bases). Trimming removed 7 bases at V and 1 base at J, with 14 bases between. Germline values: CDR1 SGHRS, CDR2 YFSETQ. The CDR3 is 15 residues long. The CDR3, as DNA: TGCGCCAGCGGAAAAGCGGTTCAGAACACCGGGGAGCTGTTTTTT. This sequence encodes CASGKAVQNTGELFF.

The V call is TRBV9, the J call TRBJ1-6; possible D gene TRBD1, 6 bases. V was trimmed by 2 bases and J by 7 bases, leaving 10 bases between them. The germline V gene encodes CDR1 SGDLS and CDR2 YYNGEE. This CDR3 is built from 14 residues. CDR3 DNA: TGTGCCAGCAGCGTGGACAGTACGAATTCACCCCTCCACTTT. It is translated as CASSVDSTNSPLHF.

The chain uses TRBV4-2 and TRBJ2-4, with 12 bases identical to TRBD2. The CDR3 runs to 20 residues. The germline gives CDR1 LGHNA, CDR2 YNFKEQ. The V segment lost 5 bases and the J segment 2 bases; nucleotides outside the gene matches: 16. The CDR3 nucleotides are TGTGCCAGCAGCGCCCAAACTAGCGGGGGGATACGGACGACCAAAAACATTCAGTACTTC. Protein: CASSAQTSGGIRTTKNIQYF.

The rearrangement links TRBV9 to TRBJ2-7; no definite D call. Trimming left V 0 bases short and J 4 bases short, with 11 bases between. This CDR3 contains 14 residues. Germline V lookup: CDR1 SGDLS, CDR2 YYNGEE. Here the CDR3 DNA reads TGTGCCAGCAGCGTAGGGCAGTTTTCATACGAGCAGTACTTC. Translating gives CASSVGQFSYEQYF.

CDR3 nucleotide sequence: TGTGCCAGTACGCGAGCGGGAGTTTCAGAGACCCAGTACTTC. Amino acid sequence: CASTRAGVSETQYF. This chain links TRBV19 with TRBJ2-5; 8 bases are a match to TRBD2. CDR1 and CDR2 from the germline V gene are LNHDA and SQIVND (reference sequence). The V segment lost 7 bases and the J segment 4 bases; nucleotides outside the gene matches: 8. The CDR3 length is 14 residues.